The clone carrying this T cell receptor beta chain was seen repeatedly, ten times or more. Antigen: not known. The CDR3 end lies 3 residues beyond the end of the read and is filled in from the germline J gene. The CDR3 loop spans 15 amino acids. V was pared by 5 bases and J by 1 base, with 2 bases of the junction left unmatched. CDR1 is SGHNT, CDR2 YENEEA, per germline. The sample belongs to a study of T cell clonality in common variable immunodeficiency. General study findings and limits: Common variable immunodeficiency TCR beta sequences reportedly had fewer deletions and N-nucleotide insertions. T cell subpopulation sequencing would be needed to explain CVID clonality.

CVID and control samples used equivalent genomic DNA input. Assay: immunoSEQ multiplex PCR; the TCRdb copy retains only in-frame clones and omits some. The sample was found to contain 50,000 or so clones, and every one recurs. The chain couples TRBV11-3 to TRBJ2-6; 7 bases agree with TRBD1. Sequences were obtained from peripheral blood mononuclear cells. The sequence came from a person between 18 and 75 years old in good health. CDR3 amino acids: CASSRTGSGANVLTF. Partial CDR3 DNA: TGTGCCAGCAGCCGGACAGGTTCTGGGGCCAACGTC. Filled out from reference TRBV11-3 and TRBJ2-6, the complete variable domain reads EAGVVQSPRYKIIEKKQPVAFWCNPISGHNTLYWYLQNLGQGPELLIRYENEEAVDDSQLPKDRFSAERLKGVDSTLKIQPAELGDSAVYLCASSRTGSGANVLTFGAGSRLTVL.